The present TCR beta chain was sequenced within a study of cytomegalovirus exposure and HLA in healthy donors. Whole-study context: HLA-typed donors were the source of 83 million or so unique TCRs held in an early data release. Study findings and constraints: With DRB1 most and HLA-C fewest, TCR association rates differed between HLA loci in a later analysis.

Germline CDR1 reads SNHLY; CDR2 reads FYNNEI. The CDR3 consists of 14 residues. The V end was cut by 3 bases, the J end by 5 bases, with 13 bases between. Details on this clone: Its cognate antigen is unknown.

The primer mix had 60 Vbeta and 13 Jbeta primers. Data came from immunoSEQ multiplex PCR; TCRdb stores just in-frame clones and leaves some out. Of some 100,000 clones listed, approximately 81% are singletons. At collection, donors were nominally healthy, but unrecorded immune exposures were probable. The specimen was PBMCs. The chain employs TRBV2 and TRBJ1-1, with D perhaps TRBD1 (5 bases). The receptor was isolated from a female donor in good health and CMV-seropositive. Written as DNA, the CDR3 is TGTGCCAGCAGTGATAAGGGCCGGGGGACTGAAGCTTTCTTT. Translation: CASSDKGRGTEAFF.